A selection of T cell receptor beta chains follows, all from one sample in a study of Ad26.COV2.S vaccination and SARS-CoV-2 variants. Profiled with immunoSEQ multiplex PCR; TCRdb holds only in-frame clones, not every one. Here the sample spans roughly 240,000 clones, more than 75% being singletons. The source material was peripheral blood, sampled in a trial of Ad26.COV2.S vaccine versus placebo. The receptors come from a person aged 18 to 65 who received the Ad26.COV2.S COVID-19 vaccine or a placebo. Both conserved end residues are part of each CDR3. The D gene is left open where the match is weak. Size is omitted from some rows. Given values are once, few, many or a class for expanded clones.

J: TRBJ2-1
V: TRBV3-1/TRBV3-2
D: -
size: -
CDR3: CASSQDRLRGSSYNEQFF
DNA: TGTGCCAGCAGCCAAGATCGGCTAAGGGGTAGCTCCTACAATGAGCAGTTCTTC

J: TRBJ2-2
V: TRBV18
D: -
size: -
CDR3: CASSPETGGELFF
DNA: TGTGCCAGCTCACCAGAAACGGGCGGGGAGCTGTTTTTT

J: TRBJ1-1
V: TRBV19
D: TRBD1
size: once
CDR3: CASSPGQGNTEAFF
DNA: TGTGCCAGTAGTCCCGGACAGGGTAACACTGAAGCTTTCTTT

J: TRBJ1-2
V: TRBV9
D: -
size: -
CDR3: CASSSPNGAGYGYTF
DNA: TGTGCCAGCAGCTCACCGAATGGGGCAGGCTATGGCTACACCTTC

J: TRBJ2-7
V: TRBV11-2
D: TRBD2
size: -
CDR3: CASSSGTILSYEQYF
DNA: TGTGCCAGCAGCTCCGGGACTATCCTCTCCTACGAGCAGTACTTC

J: TRBJ1-1
V: TRBV5-1
D: -
size: once
CDR3: CASRANLQGYTEAFF
DNA: TGCGCCAGCAGGGCTAATTTACAGGGTTACACTGAAGCTTTCTTT

J: TRBJ1-2
V: TRBV6-5
D: TRBD1
size: few
CDR3: CASFTTGEDYGYTF
DNA: TGTGCCAGCTTTACCACAGGGGAGGACTATGGCTACACCTTC

J: TRBJ2-1
V: TRBV27
D: TRBD2
size: -
CDR3: CASSRLSGSSYNEQFF
DNA: TGTGCCAGCAGTAGATTAAGCGGGAGCTCCTACAATGAGCAGTTCTTC

J: TRBJ1-4
V: TRBV7-9
D: -
size: -
CDR3: CASSSQVEEKLFF
DNA: TGTGCCAGCAGCTCTCAAGTGGAGGAAAAACTGTTTTTT

J: TRBJ2-7
V: TRBV5-1
D: TRBD2
size: -
CDR3: CASSSGLAGPHEQYF
DNA: TGCGCCAGCAGCTCTGGACTAGCGGGACCCCACGAGCAGTACTTC

J: TRBJ1-5
V: TRBV6-2/TRBV6-3
D: -
size: -
CDR3: CASSSLGGAINQPQHF
DNA: TGTGCCAGCAGTTCCCTCGGGGGGGCCATCAATCAGCCCCAGCATTTT